These 6 T cell receptor beta chains share one sample of origin, sequenced in a study of OX40 agonist ivuxolimab in advanced cancers. Clones were read by immunoSEQ multiplex PCR, and TCRdb kept only the in-frame ones, dropping some. The sample includes just under 95,000 clones, 80% to 90% of them seen just once. The material was CD4+ or CD8+ T cells sorted from blood, obtained in a trial of the OX40 agonist ivuxolimab. These receptors were taken from an adult with an advanced solid tumor such as melanoma, head and neck, liver or kidney cancer.

The chain links TRBV11-2 to TRBJ2-2; the D gene is possibly TRBD1 (5 bases). Trimming stripped 4 bases from V and 0 bases from J, with 21 bases between. CDR3 length equals 19 residues. Germline loops: CDR1 SGHAT, CDR2 FQNNGV. CDR3 protein: CASSSRQPSQSPNTGELFF. In nucleotides, the CDR3 is TGTGCCAGCAGCTCCCGACAGCCCTCTCAGTCTCCGAACACCGGGGAGCTGTTTTTT.

The chain employs TRBV5-4 and TRBJ2-1, with D uncertain. The V and J ends lost 4 bases and 0 bases respectively, with 14 bases between them. The CDR3 has 16 amino acids. Germline V gene lookup returns CDR1 SGHNT and CDR2 YYREEE (reference sequence). Here the CDR3 reads CASSVPTQSSYNEQFF. DNA for the CDR3: TGTGCCAGCAGCGTGCCCACTCAGAGCTCCTACAATGAGCAGTTCTTC.

This clone was seen only once. The rearrangement uses TRBV29-1 and TRBJ2-2; TRBD1 is a possible D gene (6 bases). The ends were cut back, 6 bases at V and 0 bases at J, with 11 bases in the middle. The V gene's germline CDR1 is SQVTM and CDR2 ANQGSEA. CDR3 length equals 14 residues. CDR3 protein: CSVLQGANTGELFF. CDR3 DNA: TGCAGCGTCCTACAGGGCGCGAACACCGGGGAGCTGTTTTTT.

This chain uses TRBV9 with TRBJ1-4; D remains ambiguous. Trimming left V 4 bases short and J 3 bases short, with 10 bases between. The germline CDR1 and CDR2 sequences are SGDLS and YYNGEE. CDR3 length equals 14 residues. CDR3 coding DNA: TGTGCCAGCAGCAGAGCAAACTCTAATGAAAAACTGTTTTTT. Residues: CASSRANSNEKLFF.

V gene TRBV28 combines with J gene TRBJ2-5; TRBD2 agrees at 14 bases. CDR3 length equals 15 residues. The germline CDR1 and CDR2 sequences are MDHEN and SYDVKM. J lost 4 bases, V lost 5 bases, and 3 bases had no gene match. The CDR3 region is CASSPGLAGGETQYF. The CDR3 DNA is TGTGCCAGCAGTCCTGGACTAGCGGGGGGAGAGACCCAGTACTTC.

The rearrangement joins TRBV19 to TRBJ2-1; TRBD1 might be the D (5 bases). The CDR3 covers 14 residues. V dropped 7 bases and J dropped 3 bases, with 13 bases sitting between them. Looked up from germline, CDR1 is LNHDA and CDR2 is SQIVND (reference sequence). The CDR3 region is CASNQGSLYNEQFF. DNA for the CDR3: TGTGCCAGTAACCAGGGCAGCCTCTACAATGAGCAGTTCTTC.